This T cell receptor (beta chain) was captured in a study of Tregs in tolerant kidney transplant recipients. Study-level results: Few patients were studied, so findings need validation in larger groups.

As concerns this clone: The antigen remains undetermined.

The CDR3 has 15 residues. CDR1 SQVTM and CDR2 ANQGSEA come from the germline V gene. With 6 bases removed from V and 2 bases from J, the gap between germline ends came to 19 bases. Libraries were prepared by immunoSEQ multiplex PCR; TCRdb keeps only in-frame clonotypes and omits some of them. Here the sample spans under 95,000 clones, 75% to 95% being singletons. Before regulatory T cell sorting, thawed PBMCs rested overnight at 37°C in 150 to 200 IU/ml IL-2. This TCR was sampled from a human donor who received a combined kidney and bone marrow transplant. The sequenced sample was Tregs from blood, obtained before the transplant. The chain joins TRBV29-1 to TRBJ1-2; TRBD1 might be the D (6 bases). The CDR3 here is CSVAAGQFSNYGYTF. The DNA of the CDR3 is TGCAGCGTCGCCGCCGGACAGTTTTCAAACTATGGCTACACCTTC.